This T cell receptor beta chain was sequenced in a study of T cells after yellow fever vaccination (dated by TCRdb to about 2019). With regard to the full study: Libraries from fractions with low cell numbers were prepared with the SMART-Seq v4 Ultra Low Input RNA kit. Bulk TCR alpha and beta repertoires were sequenced longitudinally to track T-cell clones before and after primary and booster YFV17D yellow fever vaccination. Two healthy male donors, one aged 18 to 29 and one aged 30 to 40 years, made up the cohort. Bulk PBMC replicates and cell subsets were isolated from blood drawn at multiple timepoints before and after both primary and secondary immunization. What the work shows at the level of the full study, not this receptor alone: Only a couple of donors were included in the study, so the extent to which the findings can be generalized is limited. Compared with the primary T-cell response, the secondary T-cell response was faster but weaker, reaching its peak on day 5 rather than on day 15. Computational filtering was needed because FACS-sorted repertoires could contain abundant contaminating clonotypes from the bulk population. A small share of clonotypes occurred in both CD4 and CD8 compartments, likely arising from convergent recombination. Most clones expanded after primary vaccination (roughly 96% of CD4 and roughly 88% of CD8) were re-detected after the booster, suggesting that broad memory maintenance occurred.

This clonotype was seen only a few times. Its antigen remains undetermined. No much larger clone exists at a distance of one base, and base qualities are not known. The treatment or condition label here, explained by the study, means: live attenuated yellow fever vaccine strain. A standard Ficoll-Paque protocol was used to isolate PBMCs from peripheral blood. CD4 and CD8 T-cell fractions were isolated with Dynabeads CD4 and CD8 positive selection kits. TriZol was used to extract RNA from bulk PBMCs, CD4 and CD8 fractions, and dextramer-positive and dextramer-negative fractions. Synthesis of TCR cDNA relied on 5'RACE template switching, a step that introduced a universal primer site along with unique molecular identifiers. cDNA synthesis was primed from both the TCR alpha and TCR beta constant segments. Two PCR steps were used to amplify libraries, with sample barcodes and sequencing adapters being added in the second step. Sequencing of libraries was done on Illumina HiSeq 2500 (2x100 bp) or NovaSeq (2x150 bp). Processing in the source paper ran as follows. MIGEC was used to demultiplex reads and collapse the reads into UMI consensus sequences, and MiXCR was used for V(D)J alignment. Vaccine-responding clonotypes were identified with edgeR using replicate PBMC samples, with FDR below 0.01 and a log2 fold change above 5 up to day 15 being required. Bulk clonotypes were assigned CD4 or CD8 identity according to which sequenced CD4 or CD8 repertoire held them at higher abundance. TCRdb cleaned the public reads at Q25 with fastp, built clones with MiXCR and kept in-frame beta chains. Here each entry gathers all rows of one CDR3 protein and keeps the most common genes and DNA. The V and J calls come from TCRdb's annotation, not from the publication. In this sample the table shows 240,000 or so distinct CDR3 sequences, 6.9% of which occur a single time. The top ten clonotypes cover about 0.9% of the sample.

Sample: CD4+ T cells sorted from PBMCs, taken 15 days after the yellow fever booster vaccination. The source is a man aged 30 to 39 who received the YFV17D yellow fever vaccine.

CDR3 loop: CSAGTAGNTIYF. At the DNA level, the sequence is TGCAGTGCCGGGACAGCTGGAAACACCATATATTTT. This sequence uses TRBV20-1 and TRBJ1-3, and TRBD1 aligns with 7 junction nucleotides. The germline V end is reduced by 6 bases and the J end by 2 bases; junction bases left unmatched: 1. Per the germline V gene (reference sequence), DFQATT is the CDR1 and SNEGSKA is the CDR2. The CDR3 covers 12 residues, taking in both the cysteine and the phenylalanine. The read is trimmed to its CDR3 DNA, 36 bases read in frame from base 1.